The T cell receptor (beta chain) described here comes from a study of shared clonotypes between healthy human individuals. Study-level findings and limits: Shared across four donors were around 5% of the naive CD4 clonotypes. Non-shared clonotypes displayed generation probabilities falling below those of clonotypes present in all four donors.

Turning to this clone: The target antigen is unknown.

Sorted-subset replicate PCR reactions contained 200 to 250 ng DNA, corresponding to about 30,000 T cell genomes. Assay: immunoSEQ multiplex PCR; the TCRdb copy retains only in-frame clones and omits some. The data contain some 2,400,000 clones, under 97% of them singletons. Germline loops: CDR1 SGHRS, CDR2 YFSETQ. The CDR3 spans 17 residues. Trimming stripped 4 bases from V and 1 base from J, with 20 bases between. This chain uses TRBV5-1 with TRBJ1-2; D gene ambiguous. The sequence was obtained from a man aged 18 to 30 in good health. Sequenced sample: naive CD4+ T cells sorted from blood. Stated subset: CD45RA+ positively selected. The CDR3 reads CASSPGVGNAINYGYTF. The CDR3 DNA is TGCGCCAGCAGCCCTGGTGTGGGGAACGCGATTAACTATGGCTACACCTTC.